The sequence of this T cell receptor beta chain was determined in a study of T cells in Graves' hyperthyroidism and ophthalmopathy (dated 2019 in TCRdb). Some background on the complete study: Peripheral blood samples were taken at the time of initial diagnosis, prior to any treatment. In several Graves' hyperthyroidism patients, the study also compared T-cell repertoires from thyroid tissue with T-cell repertoires from blood. The paper describes TCR Vbeta CDR3 sequencing of 135 peripheral blood samples, made up of 40 to 45 ophthalmopathy patients, some 76 hyperthyroidism patients and roughly 17 progressor patients. The approximately 100 discovery patients were divided at random into training and test sets in a 7:3 ratio. To identify TCR V-J signatures that set the groups apart, the researchers used a discovery cohort of 100 or so patients, made up of 40 to 45 with Graves' ophthalmopathy and about 59 with stable Graves' hyperthyroidism. After blood sampling, hyperthyroidism patients were treated with methimazole at a starting dose of 30 mg daily, and ophthalmopathy patients were treated with high-dose intravenous methylprednisolone. Prospective prediction of ophthalmopathy was tested in an independent validation cohort consisting of roughly 20 hyperthyroidism patients and approximately 16 patients who later progressed to ophthalmopathy.

Graves' hyperthyroidism was defined as stable when no progression to ophthalmopathy occurred over 18 months of follow-up. The hyperthyroidism patients were between 18 and 65 years old and newly diagnosed, with a disease duration of less than 2 months. Exclusion was applied to patients with uncontrolled infections, other autoimmune diseases, pregnancy or lactation. Diagnoses were based on clinical symptoms, serum thyroxine and TRAb, thyroid ultrasound and orbital computed tomography. Ficoll-Paque density gradient centrifugation was used to isolate PBMCs from 10 ml of fresh peripheral blood. Total RNA was extracted with Trizol reagent, and quality was checked on an Agilent 2100 Bioanalyzer. Amplification of TCR beta CDR3 regions was carried out from RNA transcripts. A first-round RT-PCR of the TCR CDR3 used the HTBI primer set with the Qiagen OneStep RT-PCR kit. Libraries were constructed in a second round of multiplex PCR, after which size selection and purification were performed. Libraries were sequenced paired-end with 100 bp reads on an Illumina HiSeq2000. The authors' analysis ran thus. Raw data were processed with SOAPnuke, discarding reads with adapters, uncalled bases, mean Phred below 15, or no exact constant-primer or identifier match. COPE v1.2.5 was used to merge the high-quality paired reads, and each unique nucleotide sequence was defined as a clonotype. Clonotypes were aligned to IMGT TRBV, TRBD and TRBJ reference segments using MiTCR v1.1. The analysis included only V-J combinations with a frequency above 0.0001, which together covered 99% to 99.2% of the repertoires. The TCS score was defined as the ratio of F50 (clonal expansion) to E x V (chaos), calculated using BLOSUM62-based TCRdist between CDR3 peptides within each V-J. Welch's t-statistics and random forest reduced fewer than 600 V-J features to fewer than 15, which were used in a naive Bayes classifier (R e1071). Using fastp at Q25 and MiXCR, TCRdb reprocessed the public reads and kept productive beta chains. Every distinct CDR3 protein forms one entry, paired with its most common genes and DNA. The V and J calls follow TCRdb's processing rather than the paper's. Counted in this sample were hundreds of thousands of distinct CDR3 sequences; 14% of them appeared once. The top ten constitute 10% to 13% of the sample.

Including cysteine and phenylalanine, the CDR3 has 16 amino acids. The DNA shown is the 48-base CDR3, in frame from base 1. As encoded in the germline V gene, CDR1 is KGHDR while CDR2 is SFDVKD. V is shortened by 3 bases, J by 2 bases, and the region joining them spans 13 bases. The study at large found these results: In validation, the model predicted progression to ophthalmopathy a median of about 6.8 months before onset, with approximately 71% sensitivity and roughly 77% specificity. A 13 V-J signature model separated ophthalmopathy from stable hyperthyroidism, with over 85% sensitivity and 81.08% specificity in cross-validation and 80%/75% in testing. No statistical method was used to set the sample size in advance, and investigators knew the group allocation. Most expanded thyroid clonotypes (frequency above 0.001) were also found in blood, which suggests that blood repertoires may mirror thyroid immune responses.

Worth noting for this clonotype: There is no known antigen for this receptor. One base away lies a much larger clone, so this may be a sequencing read error.

Sequenced material: blood. This TCR came from a woman aged 18-29 years with Graves' hyperthyroidism. The rearrangement combines TRBV24-1 with TRBJ2-1, with no D gene named confidently. The sequenced DNA: TGTGCCACCAGTGATCCGGAACACAACACCTACAATGAGCAGTTCTTC. This codes for CATSDPEHNTYNEQFF.